This TCR beta chain appears in the sequencing data of a study of shared clonotypes between healthy human individuals. Looking at the study overall: A couple of women and a few men aged 18 to 49 made up the donors. Study observations and caveats: Naive subsets generally exceeded memory subsets in estimated richness. Non-shared clonotypes had lower generation probabilities than clonotypes shared by all four sorted-subset donors.

Profiling relied on immunoSEQ multiplex PCR, and the TCRdb table lists in-frame clones only, not all of them. Of roughly 700,000 clones in the sample, 74% are singletons; the top ten hold 1.5% to 2%. Every donor was a Caucasian adult from Nashville, Tennessee. This clone was recorded only once. Its antigen is not known. This CDR3 spans 13 amino acids. Germline V CDR1 and CDR2: MNHEY, SVGAGI. The V gene lost 8 bases and the J gene lost 3 bases, with 13 bases spanning the gap. The chain recombines TRBV6-5 with TRBJ1-2, with a tentative D call TRBD1 (6 bases). The specimen sequenced was memory CD4+ T cells sorted from blood. Described subset: CD45RA-negative fraction. This TCR derives from a woman under 40 in good health. The CDR3 spells CASSRAGDYGYTF. CDR3 bases: TGTGCCAGCTCCCGGGCAGGGGACTATGGCTACACCTTC.